Below, 30 T cell receptor beta chains from the same sample are listed, as sequenced in a study of T cell responses to AZD1222 COVID-19 vaccine. Clones were read by immunoSEQ multiplex PCR, and TCRdb kept only the in-frame ones, dropping some. The data contain 100,000 to 120,000 clones, roughly 89% of them singletons. The sample here was peripheral blood, taken 28 days after the second AZD1222 dose. The receptors were sampled from an adult who received the AZD1222 COVID-19 vaccine.

The chain is built from TRBV19 and TRBJ1-2; D is ambiguous. The CDR3 consists of 17 residues. CDR1 is LNHDA and CDR2 is SQIVND in the germline V gene (reference sequence). V lost 6 bases and J lost 0, with 20 bases in between. CDR3 protein: CASRTWAEGTSNYGYTF. CDR3 nucleotide sequence: TGTGCCAGTAGGACATGGGCGGAGGGTACCTCTAACTATGGCTACACCTTC.

The V and J genes are TRBV9 and TRBJ2-1, with TRBD2 as a possible D gene (6 bases). Trimming removed 0 bases from V and 8 bases from J, with 12 bases in between. There are 14 residues in the CDR3. CDR1 is SGDLS and CDR2 is YYNGEE in the germline V gene. This chain's CDR3 is CASSVVPSEDEQFF. CDR3 DNA: TGTGCCAGCAGCGTAGTACCTAGCGAGGATGAGCAGTTCTTC. Full variable domain (missing parts from reference TRBV9 and TRBJ2-1): DSGVTQTPKHLITATGQRVTLRCSPRSGDLSVYWYQQSLDQGLQFLIQYYNGEERAKGNILERFSAQQFPDLHSELNLSSLELGDSALYFCASSVVPSEDEQFFGPGTRLTVL.

V usage is TRBV19 and J usage is TRBJ1-2, with D perhaps TRBD1 (5 bases). V was pared by 5 bases and J by 12 bases, with 16 bases between. The length of the CDR3 is 12 residues. Germline values: CDR1 LNHDA, CDR2 SQIVND (reference sequence). This CDR3 is CASSASGPTNTF. The DNA of the CDR3 is TGTGCCAGTAGTGCTTCGGGACCTACAAACACCTTC.

This CDR3 reads CASGLPVTDTQYF. DNA for the CDR3: TGTGCCAGCGGTTTGCCCGTCACAGATACGCAGTATTTT. The chain carries TRBV7-9 and TRBJ2-3; no clear D gene. The V gene's germline CDR1 is SEHNR and CDR2 FQNEAQ (reference sequence). The ends were cut back, 8 bases at V and 2 bases at J, with 11 bases in the middle. The CDR3 runs 13 residues. Complete variable domain (other parts from reference TRBV7-9 and TRBJ2-3): DTGVSQNPRHKITKRGQNVTFRCDPISEHNRLYWYRQTLGQGPEFLTYFQNEAQLEKSRLLSDRFSAERPKGSFSTLEIQRTEQGDSAMYLCASGLPVTDTQYFGPGTRLTVL.

This chain connects TRBV3-1 (or the pseudogene TRBV3-2) to TRBJ2-7; 13 bases map to TRBD2. The junction had 9 bases not matched to a gene; V was cut back by 4 bases and J by 0 bases. The CDR3 loop spans 18 amino acids. The germline gives CDR1 LGHDT, CDR2 YNNKEL (reference sequence). The CDR3: CASSRGTSGALISYEQYF. The CDR3 coding sequence is TGTGCCAGCAGCCGAGGGACTAGCGGGGCCTTAATCTCCTACGAGCAGTACTTC.

In DNA form, the CDR3 reads TGCGCCAGCAGCCAAGACCGGGGGCCGTTCGGCTACACCTTC. Translating gives CASSQDRGPFGYTF. This chain connects TRBV4-3 to TRBJ1-2; tentative D call: TRBD1 (6 bases). This CDR3 is 14 amino acids long. The ends were cut back, 0 bases at V and 8 bases at J, with 13 bases in the middle. Germline CDR1 and CDR2: LGHNA and YSLEER.

The gene calls are TRBV18 and TRBJ2-5, with TRBD2 matching over 9 bases. After removal of 3 bases from V and 5 bases from J, the junction contained 7 bases not matched to a gene. Germline CDR1 is KGHSH and CDR2 is LQKENI. The CDR3 totals 15 residues. CDR3 sequence: CASSPGSGGQETQYF. Here the CDR3 DNA reads TGTGCCAGCTCACCCGGTAGCGGGGGCCAGGAGACCCAGTACTTC.

The chain joins TRBV5-4 to TRBJ2-7, with TRBD1 matching 7 bases. The CDR3 consists of 12 residues. The J segment lost 7 bases and the V segment lost 5 bases, leaving 6 bases of the junction unmatched. Per germline, CDR1 SGHNT and CDR2 YYREEE (reference sequence). The CDR3 DNA reads as TGTGCCAGCAGTTTCGACAGGGATGAGCAGTACTTC. This encodes CASSFDRDEQYF.

CDR3 protein: CASSPPRVPYEQYF. The DNA of the CDR3 is TGTGCCAGTAGCCCACCCCGCGTTCCCTACGAGCAGTACTTC. This chain links TRBV19 with TRBJ2-7; D gene ambiguous. Germline V gives CDR1 LNHDA, CDR2 SQIVND (reference sequence). V was clipped by 6 bases and J by 2 bases, with 14 bases between them. The CDR3 has 14 residues.

The V and J genes are TRBV6-6 and TRBJ2-2, with 10 positions matching TRBD2. CDR3 length: 13 residues. The trim removed 6 bases at V and 7 bases at J, leaving 2 bases unmatched. The germline V gene has CDR1 MNHNY and CDR2 SVGAGI (reference sequence). CDR3 sequence: CASSRLAGGELFF. Written as DNA, the CDR3 is TGTGCCAGCAGCAGACTAGCGGGCGGGGAGCTGTTTTTT.

This clone was seen a single time. This chain uses TRBV5-4 with TRBJ2-2, with TRBD2 matching over 8 bases. Unmatched junction bases numbered 7, after V lost 3 bases and J lost 6 bases. CDR1 is SGHNT and CDR2 is YYREEE in the germline V gene (reference sequence). The CDR3 loop spans 15 amino acids. CDR3 amino acids: CASSSPGGAAGELFF. The CDR3 nucleotides read TGTGCCAGCAGCTCGCCGGGGGGGGCCGCCGGGGAGCTGTTTTTT.

The rearrangement links TRBV6-6 to TRBJ2-2, with 7 nucleotides matching TRBD1. Germline CDR1 and CDR2: MNHNY and SVGAGI (reference sequence). This CDR3 comprises 14 residues. After removal of 8 bases from V and 6 bases from J, the junction contained 9 bases not matched to a gene. The CDR3 protein is CASVYQGVAGELFF. Written as DNA, the CDR3 is TGTGCCAGCGTTTATCAGGGGGTCGCCGGGGAGCTGTTTTTT.

The CDR3 coding sequence is TGCGCCAGCAGTCCGGGTAGGGGGCGATACTCTAGCACAGATACGCAGTATTTT. It codes for CASSPGRGRYSSTDTQYF. V is TRBV23-1 and J is TRBJ2-3, with TRBD1 matching over 7 bases. TRBV23-1 is an open reading frame, and its role is uncertain. The CDR3 is 18 amino acids. The trim removed 4 bases at V and 0 bases at J, leaving 13 bases unmatched.

This clone is a singleton in its sample. The V gene is TRBV28, the J gene TRBJ1-4; tentative D call: TRBD1 (6 bases). Germline V lookup: CDR1 MDHEN, CDR2 SYDVKM. V was trimmed by 6 bases and J by 5 bases, leaving 19 bases between them. The CDR3 spans 16 residues. The CDR3 region is CASRPGLGTRNEKLFF. The CDR3, as DNA: TGTGCCAGCAGACCCGGATTAGGGACAAGAAATGAAAAACTGTTTTTT.

J is TRBJ1-1 and V is TRBV10-3; 8 bases are shared with TRBD1. The CDR3 spans 14 residues. Germline V gives CDR1 ENHRY, CDR2 SYGVKD. Losses at the gene ends were 6 bases for V and 7 bases for J; bases not matched to a gene: 10. CDR3 in DNA: TGTGCCATCAGGACAATGGGACAGGACGATGAAGCTTTCTTT. The encoded protein is CAIRTMGQDDEAFF.

The chain recombines TRBV3-1 (or the pseudogene TRBV3-2) with TRBJ1-4; 7 bases are shared with TRBD1. CDR1 and CDR2 (germline): LGHDT, YNNKEL (reference sequence). Trimming cost V 4 bases and J 5 bases; bases outside gene matches: 7. This CDR3 comprises 15 residues. The CDR3 here is CASSRTMDRNEKLFF. The CDR3, as DNA: TGTGCCAGCAGCCGAACCATGGACAGGAATGAAAAACTGTTTTTT.

Here the CDR3 reads CASSHGWGNGPDTQYF. In DNA, the CDR3 is TGTGCCAGCAGTCACGGTTGGGGGAACGGACCAGATACGCAGTATTTT. The chain is built from TRBV6-7 and TRBJ2-3, with D tentatively TRBD1 or TRBD2 (5 bases each). TRBV6-7 is marked as an open reading frame, function uncertain. Trimming took off 5 bases at V and 4 bases at J, with 19 bases between the two ends. This CDR3 is built from 16 residues.

V is TRBV5-1 and J is TRBJ2-3; the match to TRBD2 covers 9 bases. The length of the CDR3 is 16 residues. The V and J ends lost 0 bases and 4 bases, in that order; junction bases with no gene match: 6. Germline V lookup: CDR1 SGHRS, CDR2 YFSETQ. CDR3 protein: CASSLGGGAYADTQYF. The CDR3 DNA follows: TGCGCCAGCAGCTTGGGCGGGGGGGCATACGCAGATACGCAGTATTTT.

This chain's CDR3 is CASSLLVGTSGNTIYF. CDR3 nucleotides: TGTGCCAGCAGCCTGTTAGTGGGGACGTCTGGAAACACCATATATTTT. V is TRBV5-5 and J is TRBJ1-3, with D perhaps matching TRBD1 (5 bases). From germline, CDR1 is SGHKS and CDR2 YYEKEE (reference sequence). With 4 bases removed from V and 1 base from J, the gap between germline ends came to 15 bases. This CDR3 spans 16 amino acids.

The V call is TRBV6-1, the J call TRBJ1-5; no definite D call. The V gene lost 2 bases and the J gene lost 3 bases, with 2 bases spanning the gap. Germline-derived CDR1 and CDR2 are MNHNS and SASEGT. The CDR3 sequence is 12 residues long. This CDR3 is CASSEYNQPQHF. CDR3 in DNA: TGTGCCAGCAGTGAATACAATCAGCCCCAGCATTTT.

This rearrangement joins TRBV3-1 (or the pseudogene TRBV3-2) to TRBJ2-1; TRBD2 matches 8 bases. V lost 6 bases to trimming and J lost 10 bases; unmatched junction nucleotides: 5. Germline loops: CDR1 LGHDT, CDR2 YNNKEL (reference sequence). The CDR3 covers 12 residues. In DNA, the CDR3 is TGTGCCAGCAGAATACAGCGGGGGGAGCAGTTCTTC. Protein: CASRIQRGEQFF.

The chain combines TRBV10-3 with TRBJ1-1; D is ambiguous. CDR1 is ENHRY, CDR2 SYGVKD, per germline. The CDR3 sequence is 15 residues long. Trimming pared 1 base from V and 4 bases from J, leaving 13 bases between. The CDR3 DNA follows: TGTGCCATCAGTGAGTTGGGGATCGGGAGCACTGAAGCTTTCTTT. It codes for CAISELGIGSTEAFF.

The rearrangement links TRBV19 to TRBJ1-4; no clear D. V lost 3 bases to trimming and J lost 8 bases, with 7 bases between them. The CDR3 sequence is 12 residues long. Looked up from germline, CDR1 is LNHDA and CDR2 is SQIVND (reference sequence). The CDR3 bases are TGTGCCAGTAGTATGCTGGGGGAAAAACTGTTTTTT. This sequence encodes CASSMLGEKLFF.

The chain joins TRBV6-4 to TRBJ2-1, with 11 bases aligning to TRBD1. The germline V gene encodes CDR1 MRHNA and CDR2 SNTAGT. The CDR3 is made up of 16 amino acids. V dropped 8 bases and J dropped 2; count of bases not matched to a gene: 8. CDR3 loop: CASLPPDRGPYNEQFF. In DNA form, the CDR3 reads TGTGCCAGCCTCCCACCGGACAGGGGGCCCTACAATGAGCAGTTCTTC.

The chain joins TRBV6-2 or TRBV6-3 to TRBJ2-3; perhaps TRBD2 as D (5 bases). Looked up from germline, CDR1 is MNHEY and CDR2 is SVGEGT. Trimming shortened V by 6 bases and J by 5 bases, and 15 bases separated the two germline ends. This CDR3 comprises 14 residues. In DNA, the CDR3 is TGTGCCAGCAGCCGACCCTCGGGGAGAGATACGCAGTATTTT. Translated, it gives CASSRPSGRDTQYF.

The V gene is TRBV5-4, the J gene TRBJ1-6; D is unclear. Trimming cost V 0 bases and J 4 bases, with 8 bases left between them. The germline V gene has CDR1 SGHNT and CDR2 YYREEE (reference sequence). This CDR3 spans 15 amino acids. The CDR3: CASSLATGYNSPLHF. The DNA for the CDR3 is TGTGCCAGCAGCTTGGCCACGGGTTATAATTCACCCCTCCACTTT.

The chain employs TRBV5-1 and TRBJ1-2, with D possibly TRBD1 on 6 matching bases. V shed 6 bases and J shed 8 bases, with 20 bases lying between them. Germline V gene sequence: CDR1 SGHRS, CDR2 YFSETQ. The CDR3 runs 14 residues. CDR3 residues: CASNVQAGGLGYTF. Here the CDR3 DNA reads TGCGCCAGCAACGTCCAGGCTGGGGGGCTAGGCTACACCTTC.

The CDR3 is CASSIGRRGPSWEQYF. The CDR3 nucleotides read TGTGCCAGTAGTATTGGACGGCGGGGGCCGTCCTGGGAGCAGTACTTC. V gene TRBV19 combines with J gene TRBJ2-7; D might be TRBD2 (7 bases). Looked up from germline, CDR1 is LNHDA and CDR2 is SQIVND (reference sequence). V was cut by 3 bases and J by 7 bases, with 22 bases left in between. The CDR3 totals 16 residues.

The chain recombines TRBV29-1 with TRBJ2-7; tentatively, D is TRBD1 or TRBD2 (5 bases each). The CDR3 consists of 11 residues. V lost 7 bases to trimming and J lost 4 bases, with 11 bases between them. Germline CDR1 and CDR2: SQVTM and ANQGSEA. The CDR3: CSAGTNYEQYF. CDR3 bases: TGCAGCGCCGGGACGAATTACGAGCAGTACTTC.

The chain recombines TRBV5-5 with TRBJ2-7, with a possible D match to TRBD1 (6 bases). CDR1 is SGHKS and CDR2 is YYEKEE in the germline V gene (reference sequence). The CDR3 extends over 14 amino acids. V lost 4 bases to trimming and J lost 6 bases, with 17 bases between them. The CDR3 loop is CASSPRVIGGEQYF. The CDR3 nucleotides are TGTGCCAGCAGCCCCCGGGTCATAGGGGGCGAGCAGTACTTC.